This entry lists 20 T cell receptor beta chains sequenced from one sample in a study of shared clonotypes between healthy human individuals. Sequencing was performed with immunoSEQ multiplex PCR; in TCRdb, only in-frame clones are kept and a portion is missing. In the table there are around 940,000 clones, more than 75% of which are singletons. The sample comprised memory CD4+ T cells sorted from blood. Subset: CD45RA-negative fraction. Every receptor here comes from a man between 18 and 35 years old in good health.

The CDR3 loop reads CASSGLAGRHEQYF. The CDR3 DNA reads as TGTGCCAGCAGTGGACTAGCGGGGCGCCACGAGCAGTACTTC. The chain employs TRBV2 and TRBJ2-7; 11 nucleotides agree with TRBD2. V lost 4 bases to trimming and J lost 5 bases; unmatched junction nucleotides: 4. This CDR3 comprises 14 residues. Germline loops: CDR1 SNHLY, CDR2 FYNNEI.

The rearrangement uses TRBV5-1 and TRBJ2-5, with a weak D call TRBD2 (5 bases). CDR1 SGHRS and CDR2 YFSETQ come from the germline V gene. The CDR3 has 13 residues. Between the trimmed V and J ends, which lost 9 bases and 1 base, there was a span of 13 bases. CDR3 bases: TGCGCCACCCAGCTAGGGAGCCAAGAGACCCAGTACTTC. As protein: CATQLGSQETQYF.

This clone was seen only a few times. The sample has other DNA sequences that encode this CDR3 too. The gene calls are TRBV7-8 and TRBJ2-1; 13 bases match TRBD2. The ends lost 3 bases at V and 5 bases at J; junction bases unmatched: 1. The CDR3 extends over 15 amino acids. CDR1 and CDR2 (germline): SGHVS, FQNEAQ. CDR3 sequence: CASSLGLAGNNEQFF. CDR3 coding DNA: TGTGCCAGCAGCTTGGGACTAGCGGGAAACAATGAGCAGTTCTTC.

At least ten counts were recorded for this clone. Other DNA sequences in the sample encode the same CDR3. The rearrangement links TRBV6-5 to TRBJ1-1; D is unclear. From germline, CDR1 is MNHEY and CDR2 SVGAGI. Trimming shortened V by 6 bases and J by 1 base, and 9 bases separated the two germline ends. The CDR3 runs to 13 residues. CDR3 bases: TGTGCCAGCAGAAGGACGCAGAACACTGAAGCTTTCTTT. This codes for CASRRTQNTEAFF.

Details on this clone: A read error may be the cause here, since a much bigger clone is one base away. The sample contains more than one DNA sequence encoding this CDR3. The chain links TRBV5-1 to TRBJ2-3; no clear D. Trimming shortened V by 5 bases and J by 0 bases, and 7 bases separated the two germline ends. The germline CDR1 and CDR2 sequences are SGHRS and YFSETQ. The CDR3 has 13 residues. CDR3 sequence (DNA): TGCGCCAGCAGTCAATGGAGCACAGATACGCAGTATTTT. It specifies CASSQWSTDTQYF. Variable domain in full (rest from reference TRBV5-1 and TRBJ2-3): KAGVTQTPRYLIKTRGQQVTLSCSPISGHRSVSWYQQTPGQGLQFLFEYFSETQRNKGNFPGRFSGRQFSNSRSEMNVSTLELGDSALYLCASSQWSTDTQYFGPGTRLTVL.

V usage is TRBV7-2 and J usage is TRBJ1-4; D is unresolved. The germline gives CDR1 SGHTA, CDR2 FQGNSA. V shed 2 bases and J shed 8 bases, with 9 bases lying between them. The CDR3 has 13 residues. CDR3 DNA: TGTGCCAGCAGCTTACAGGTCCGGGAAAAACTGTTTTTT. Protein: CASSLQVREKLFF. Full variable domain (missing parts from reference TRBV7-2 and TRBJ1-4): GAGVSQSPSNKVTEKGKDVELRCDPISGHTALYWYRQSLGQGLEFLIYFQGNSAPDKSGLPSDRFSAERTGGSVSTLTIQRTQQEDSAVYLCASSLQVREKLFFGSGTQLSVL.

This clone appeared a single time. The junction and the germline gene differ at one end; a read error may be behind it. This chain connects TRBV7-7 to TRBJ2-3; TRBD2 agrees at 11 bases. The CDR3 runs to 16 residues. Per germline, CDR1 SSHAT and CDR2 FNYEAQ (reference sequence). The DNA for the CDR3 is TGTGCTAGCAGCCCGACTAGCGGGAAGGTAACAGATACGCAGTATTTT. Translated, it gives CASSPTSGKVTDTQYF.

This clone was seen more than once but under ten times. The chain couples TRBV7-8 to TRBJ1-1; no reliable D call. Germline CDR1 and CDR2: SGHVS and FQNEAQ. Trimming removed 2 bases from V and 5 bases from J, with 9 bases in between. The CDR3 is 13 amino acids. The CDR3 DNA is TGTGCCAGCAGCTTACTTAGACTGACTGAAGCTTTCTTT. It codes for CASSLLRLTEAFF.

This clone is a singleton in its sample. The chain couples TRBV5-1 to TRBJ2-2; TRBD1 or TRBD2 may be the D gene (5 bases each). The V gene's germline CDR1 is SGHRS and CDR2 YFSETQ. V was shortened by 0 bases and J by 0 bases, with 12 bases between the two germline ends. The length of the CDR3 is 17 residues. CDR3 nucleotides: TGCGCCAGCAGCTTGGATACCGGGACCTCGAACACCGGGGAGCTGTTTTTT. Translating gives CASSLDTGTSNTGELFF.

The V gene is TRBV9, the J gene TRBJ1-2; 8 bases align to TRBD1. Losses at the gene ends were 4 bases for V and 5 bases for J; bases not matched to a gene: 13. The germline gives CDR1 SGDLS, CDR2 YYNGEE. The CDR3 extends over 16 amino acids. The DNA of the CDR3 is TGTGCCAGCAGCCCCGCCCCAGGGGGCGCAGGGTATGGCTACACCTTC. This gives the protein CASSPAPGGAGYGYTF.

The chain employs TRBV6-5 and TRBJ1-1, with D possibly TRBD1 on 6 matching bases. V dropped 6 bases and J dropped 0 bases, with 11 bases sitting between them. The germline gives CDR1 MNHEY, CDR2 SVGAGI. The CDR3 has 14 amino acids. CDR3 sequence: CASRGGGVNTEAFF. The DNA of the CDR3 is TGTGCCAGCAGGGGAGGGGGGGTGAACACTGAAGCTTTCTTT.

The V call is TRBV15, the J call TRBJ2-1, with D possibly being TRBD1 (5 bases). Germline V gene lookup returns CDR1 LNHNV and CDR2 YYDKDF (reference sequence). This CDR3 is built from 15 residues. Trimming removed 0 bases at V and 6 bases at J, with 12 bases between. CDR3: CATSRDGASSNEQFF. The CDR3 nucleotides are TGTGCCACCAGCAGAGATGGGGCGTCAAGCAATGAGCAGTTCTTC.

V usage is TRBV18 and J usage is TRBJ2-7; D may be TRBD2 (6 bases). The CDR3 totals 14 residues. Germline CDR1 KGHSH, CDR2 LQKENI. Trimming pared 0 bases from V and 9 bases from J, leaving 15 bases between. The CDR3 loop is CASSPPSGLFMQYF. The DNA for the CDR3 is TGTGCCAGCTCACCACCTTCGGGACTCTTCATGCAGTACTTC.

The chain recombines TRBV11-2 with TRBJ2-2; unclear D gene. Trimming removed 5 bases at V and 7 bases at J, with 8 bases between. CDR1 is SGHAT, CDR2 FQNNGV, per germline. The CDR3 totals 12 residues. The CDR3: CASSPVGGELFF. The CDR3 nucleotides are TGTGCCAGCAGCCCCGTGGGCGGGGAGCTGTTTTTT.

The chain recombines TRBV29-1 with TRBJ1-3; the match to TRBD1 covers 9 bases. Germline V gene data show CDR1 as SQVTM and CDR2 as ANQGSEA. The V and J ends lost 4 bases and 4 bases, in that order; junction bases with no gene match: 11. The CDR3 runs 16 residues. The CDR3 region has the DNA TGCAGCGTTGGAGGACAGGGGAAGTCCTCCGGAAACACCATATATTTT. Translation: CSVGGQGKSSGNTIYF.

The chain has TRBV9 and TRBJ1-5, with D hard to call. V lost 5 bases to trimming and J lost 7 bases, with 1 base between them. In germline, CDR1 is SGDLS, CDR2 YYNGEE. The CDR3 is 9 residues long. In DNA, the CDR3 is TGTGCCAGCAGGCAGCCCCAGCATTTT. Protein sequence: CASRQPQHF.

V usage is TRBV5-1 and J usage is TRBJ2-5, with 7 bases fitting TRBD1. V was clipped by 4 bases and J by 1 base; unmatched bases: 7. In germline, CDR1 is SGHRS, CDR2 YFSETQ. This CDR3 is 15 amino acids long. CDR3 nucleotides: TGCGCCAGCAGCCCCGAGGACAGGCCCCAAGAGACCCAGTACTTC. It yields the protein CASSPEDRPQETQYF. Based on the CDR3 plus reference TRBV5-1 and TRBJ2-5, the full variable domain is KAGVTQTPRYLIKTRGQQVTLSCSPISGHRSVSWYQQTPGQGLQFLFEYFSETQRNKGNFPGRFSGRQFSNSRSEMNVSTLELGDSALYLCASSPEDRPQETQYFGPGTRLLVL.

V gene TRBV2 combines with J gene TRBJ2-4, with 8 bases fitting TRBD2. V lost 1 base to trimming and J lost 8 bases; unmatched junction nucleotides: 7. The germline V gene has CDR1 SNHLY and CDR2 FYNNEI. The CDR3 length is 15 residues. CDR3 DNA: TGTGCCAGCAGTGAAGAGGCGGGAGGTAGTTACATTCAGTACTTC. This encodes CASSEEAGGSYIQYF.

The chain has TRBV21-1 and TRBJ2-7. TRBV21-1 is a pseudogene. The CDR3 has 14 amino acids. The DNA for the CDR3 is TGTGCCAGCAGCAAAGAGGCAGATTTCTACGAGCAGTACTTC. It specifies CASSKEADFYEQYF.

The gene calls are TRBV5-4 and TRBJ2-5; 7 nucleotides align to TRBD2. Per the germline V gene, CDR1 is SGHNT and CDR2 is YYREEE (reference sequence). Germline trimming cut 1 base from V and 2 bases from J; bases unmatched to any gene: 2. The CDR3 has 14 amino acids. The CDR3 DNA follows: TGTGCCAGCAGCTTGATCGGGGGGCAAGAGACCCAGTACTTC. Its protein is CASSLIGGQETQYF.